Included here is one T cell receptor beta chain sequence, with context. Assay used: immunoSEQ multiplex PCR; TCRdb lists only in-frame clones, some missing. The sample lists around 340,000 clones, approximately 93% seen once, with about 5.8% in the top ten. This CDR3 comprises 18 residues. The time point denotes: blood from clinic visit 5 months post-surgery; TSC patient then seizure free. This specimen comes from a study of brain T cells in children with intractable seizures. This chain links TRBV21-1 with TRBJ2-2; the table's D call TRBD1 went unverified against the DNA. TRBV21-1 is deemed a pseudogene. This clonotype was obtained from a boy younger than two with tuberous sclerosis and intractable seizures. The material sequenced was peripheral blood, taken 4 to 6 months after surgery. The CDR3 bases are TGTGCCAGCAGCAAAGGAGGGGAAACAGGGGGCTTCACCGGGGAGCTGTTTTTT. Amino acids: CASSKGGETGGFTGELFF.